The T cell receptor beta chain described here comes from a study of cytomegalovirus exposure and HLA in healthy donors. Study-wide points: In a later analysis, a genetic analysis reported fewer productive-TCR N-insertions in an Asian-associated ancestry cluster than the cohort average. As a later analysis revealed, the rate of TCR association differed by HLA locus, with DRB1 most and HLA-C fewest. CMV serostatus was the sole immune exposure information available.

Germline values: CDR1 SNHLY, CDR2 FYNNEI. This CDR3 region has 14 residues. Turning to this clone: The antigen is undetermined.

The PCR made use of 60 Vbeta and 13 Jbeta primers. The table came from immunoSEQ multiplex PCR; TCRdb's copy has only in-frame clones and leaves some out. In the table there are roughly 100,000 clones, more than 60% of which are singletons. Sequenced input: PBMCs. This sequence was found in a woman aged 40-49 years in good health and CMV-seropositive. The V call is TRBV2, the J call TRBJ2-5; TRBD1 matches at 9 bases. Matching the DNA end better, TRBJ2-7 makes the J call doubtful. The chain's CDR3 is CASRTGGPPYEQYF. The DNA for the CDR3 is TGTGCCAGCAGAACAGGGGGCCCCCCGTACGAGCAGTACTTC.